The clone carrying this T cell receptor (beta chain) has just a few counts. Its antigen is undetermined. This specimen belongs to a study of early T cells in non-severe SARS-CoV-2 infection. Turning to the study itself: Chains from this unsorted whole-blood bulk RNA could not be paired.

Whole-study results and caveats: Private and CD4 specificities were missed by VDJdb matching, which favored anti-spike CD8 responses.

The CDR3 consists of 14 residues. The V gene lost 5 bases and the J gene lost 3 bases, with 14 bases spanning the gap. In the library, individual cDNA molecules carried attached unique molecular identifiers. TCRdb reanalysed the 5' RACE reads using MiXCR and keeps one entry per CDR3 protein. The sample has 20,000 to 25,000 distinct CDR3 sequences, roughly 4.8% seen once. The sample comprised whole blood. The sequence came from an adult who was a healthcare worker with PCR-confirmed SARS-CoV-2 infection or an uninfected control (not recorded which). The chain uses TRBV12-3 or TRBV12-4 and TRBJ2-7; D is possibly TRBD2 (6 bases). The CDR3 coding sequence is TGTGCCAGCAGTACCGGGACTGGCTACTACGAGCAGTACTTC. Its translation is CASSTGTGYYEQYF.